The 21 T cell receptor beta chains below all came from one sample that was sequenced in a study of T cells after yellow fever vaccination. From the 5' RACE reads, TCRdb called clonotypes with MiXCR, one entry per CDR3 protein. Among 450,000 to 600,000 distinct CDR3 sequences listed, about 14% were seen once. Sample: PBMCs, taken on the day of the yellow fever booster vaccination. The source of these receptors is a young man who received the YFV17D yellow fever vaccine.

In this sample, this clonotype turned up many times. V gene TRBV12-3 or TRBV12-4 combines with J gene TRBJ2-7, with 7 bases lining up with TRBD1. This CDR3 has 15 residues. Trimming took 1 base from V and 5 from J; bases not matched to a gene: 8. In DNA form, the CDR3 reads TGTGCCAGCAGTTTAGGGGCAGGGGGTCTCCACGAGCAGTACTTC. Amino acids: CASSLGAGGLHEQYF.

The V call is TRBV4-1, the J call TRBJ1-1; 7 bases line up with TRBD1. CDR1 and CDR2 from the germline V gene are MGHRA and YSYEKL. The length of the CDR3 is 15 residues. With V trimmed by 1 base and J by 1 base, 3 bases remained unmatched. The CDR3 DNA follows: TGCGCCAGCAGCCAAGCCCGGACAGGGAACACTGAAGCTTTCTTT. Translation gives CASSQARTGNTEAFF.

The CDR3 spells CASSQPGPNTEAFF. In DNA, the CDR3 is TGTGCCAGCAGCCAACCCGGACCGAACACTGAAGCTTTCTTT. The chain joins TRBV3-1 to TRBJ1-1, with D unclear. Germline CDR1 and CDR2: LGHDT and YNNKEL (reference sequence). This CDR3 has 14 residues. V lost 2 bases and J lost 1, with 8 bases in between. The variable domain in full, completed from reference TRBV3-1 and TRBJ1-1, reads DTAVSQTPKYLVTQMGNDKSIKCEQNLGHDTMYWYKQDSKKFLKIMFSYNNKELIINETVPNRFSPKSPDKAHLNLHINSLELGDSAVYFCASSQPGPNTEAFFGQGTRLTVV.

In this sample, this clonotype turned up a few times. The chain recombines TRBV5-5 with TRBJ2-1; no reliable D call. The germline V and J ends were trimmed by 2 bases and 6 bases, with 6 bases remaining between them. The CDR3 is 12 residues long. Germline V CDR1 and CDR2: SGHKS, YYEKEE (reference sequence). CDR3 in DNA: TGTGCCAGCAGCTTCCACGGCAATGAGCAGTTCTTC. It translates to CASSFHGNEQFF.

The chain links TRBV3-1 to TRBJ2-7, with unresolved D. The CDR3 spans 12 residues. The V end lost 2 bases, the J end lost 7 bases, and 9 bases lay between the germline ends. Germline V gene data show CDR1 as LGHDT and CDR2 as YNNKEL (reference sequence). For the CDR3, the DNA is TGTGCCAGCAGCCAATTCTTTCAGGAGCAGTACTTC. Translation gives CASSQFFQEQYF.

The chain has TRBV7-2 and TRBJ1-1; D perhaps matches TRBD1 (5 bases). The CDR3 length is 13 residues. Germline V lookup: CDR1 SGHTA, CDR2 FQGNSA. The ends were cut back, 3 bases at V and 6 bases at J, with 11 bases in the middle. In DNA, the CDR3 is TGTGCCAGCAGCTTTTTGGACACGGCTGAAGCTTTCTTT. This encodes CASSFLDTAEAFF.

The chain carries TRBV21-1 and TRBJ1-2. TRBV21-1 is assigned pseudogene status. This CDR3 has 13 residues. CDR3 amino acids: CASRGTASHGYTF. In nucleotides, the CDR3 is TGTGCCAGCAGAGGGACGGCCTCCCATGGCTACACCTTC.

This clonotype has more than one count but fewer than ten. The rearrangement uses TRBV20-1 and TRBJ1-1; 7 bases line up with TRBD1. Germline V gene sequence: CDR1 DFQATT, CDR2 SNEGSKA (reference sequence). This CDR3 contains 12 residues. V gave up 0 bases and J gave up 10 bases; unmatched junction bases: 5. CDR3 region: CSARDQGVGAFF. CDR3 DNA: TGCAGTGCTAGAGATCAGGGGGTGGGAGCTTTCTTT.

The CDR3 coding sequence is TGTGCCAGCAGTACCCGGGATAGGTTATCCTACGAGCAGTACTTC. This codes for CASSTRDRLSYEQYF. J is TRBJ2-7 and V is TRBV6-1; perhaps TRBD2 as D (5 bases). CDR3 size: 15 residues. Germline V CDR1 and CDR2: MNHNS, SASEGT. The V end lost 5 bases, the J end lost 1 base, and 15 bases lay between the germline ends.

This clonotype has more than one count but fewer than ten. The chain uses TRBV29-1 and TRBJ2-1; no clear D. This CDR3 spans 11 amino acids. From germline, CDR1 is SQVTM and CDR2 ANQGSEA. V shed 3 bases and J shed 3 bases, with 3 bases lying between them. CDR3 region: CSVENYNEQFF. The DNA of the CDR3 is TGCAGCGTTGAGAACTACAATGAGCAGTTCTTC.

This clonotype was observed a handful of times. The chain carries TRBV6-2 or TRBV6-3 and TRBJ2-7; the D gene is possibly TRBD2 (6 bases). Germline CDR1 is MNHEY and CDR2 is SVGEGT. This CDR3 is built from 16 residues. V lost 2 bases and J lost 8, with 22 bases in between. CDR3 region: CASSYGDFTRPSKQYF. Here the CDR3 DNA reads TGTGCCAGCAGTTACGGGGACTTCACCCGGCCGAGCAAGCAGTACTTC.

This clonotype was seen ten or more times. The chain has TRBV7-8 and TRBJ2-5, with D unresolved. This CDR3 spans 14 amino acids. V lost 1 base to trimming and J lost 5 bases, with 11 bases between them. CDR1 is SGHVS, CDR2 FQNEAQ, per germline. This CDR3 is CASSLGSSLETQYF. CDR3 in DNA: TGTGCCAGCAGCTTAGGCTCCTCTCTGGAGACCCAGTACTTC. The complete variable domain, with remaining parts taken from reference TRBV7-8 and TRBJ2-5, reads GAGVSQSPRYKVAKRGQDVALRCDPISGHVSLFWYQQALGQGPEFLTYFQNEAQLDKSGLPSDRFFAERPEGSVSTLKIQRTQQEDSAVYLCASSLGSSLETQYFGPGTRLLVL.

The chain recombines TRBV20-1 with TRBJ1-6; D call uncertain. Germline CDR1 reads DFQATT; CDR2 reads SNEGSKA (reference sequence). The ends were cut back, 0 bases at V and 0 bases at J, with 9 bases in the middle. The CDR3 extends over 16 amino acids. The CDR3 protein is CSARDSESSYNSPLHF. Written as DNA, the CDR3 is TGCAGTGCTAGAGATTCGGAGAGCTCCTATAATTCACCCCTCCACTTT.

The chain carries TRBV14 and TRBJ2-3, with 11 bases aligning to TRBD2. Looked up from germline, CDR1 is SGHDN and CDR2 is FVKESK. The length of the CDR3 is 19 residues. The V gene end was trimmed by 0 bases and the J gene end by 3 bases; junction bases not matched to a gene: 11. CDR3 DNA sequence: TGTGCCAGCAGCCAAGACTGGTGGTCTAGCGGGAGGAGGACAGATACGCAGTATTTT. Translated, it gives CASSQDWWSSGRRTDTQYF.

This clonotype was recorded a few times. The chain recombines TRBV24-1 with TRBJ2-6, with 7 bases aligning to TRBD1. The germline gives CDR1 KGHDR, CDR2 SFDVKD. Unmatched junction bases numbered 5, after V lost 7 bases and J lost 0 bases. The CDR3 totals 16 residues. The CDR3 loop reads CATRGTDSSGANVLTF. CDR3 sequence (DNA): TGTGCCACCAGAGGGACAGACAGCTCTGGGGCCAACGTCCTGACTTTC.

As for this clonotype: A much more abundant neighbour one base away suggests this may be a read error. The rearrangement uses TRBV20-1 and TRBJ1-1; D is uncertain. The CDR3 has 12 amino acids. Germline CDR1 DFQATT, CDR2 SNEGSKA (reference sequence). CDR3 nucleotide sequence: TGCTGTGCTAGAGGCGGGAACACTGAAGCTTTCTTT. Its protein product is CCARGGNTEAFF.

This clonotype was found a few times. The chain recombines TRBV6-1 with TRBJ2-3, with 9 nucleotides matching TRBD2. Looked up from germline, CDR1 is MNHNS and CDR2 is SASEGT. The CDR3 is 14 residues long. V trimming: 9 bases; J trimming: 4 bases; junction bases outside the gene matches: 8. CDR3 amino acids: CASRSGSYADTQYF. DNA of the CDR3: TGTGCCAGTCGTAGCGGGAGTTATGCAGATACGCAGTATTTT.

The chain employs TRBV9 and TRBJ2-3, with TRBD1 matching 7 bases. Germline V gene lookup returns CDR1 SGDLS and CDR2 YYNGEE. The ends lost 1 base at V and 5 bases at J; junction bases unmatched: 4. CDR3 length: 14 residues. DNA for the CDR3: TGTGCCAGCAGCGTACTACAGGGGAGAGATACGCAGTATTTT. It specifies CASSVLQGRDTQYF.

This clonotype was seen a few times. The CDR3 sequence is CASSLIVGEGTDTQYF. CDR3 coding DNA: TGTGCCAGCAGCTTAATTGTCGGGGAGGGGACAGATACGCAGTATTTT. The rearrangement joins TRBV7-3 to TRBJ2-3, with TRBD2 matching 7 bases. The CDR3 runs 16 residues. After removal of 1 base from V and 3 bases from J, the junction contained 7 bases not matched to a gene. Germline V gives CDR1 SGHTA, CDR2 FQGTGA. The full variable domain, with the rest looked up from reference TRBV7-3 and TRBJ2-3, is GAGVSQTPSNKVTEKGKYVELRCDPISGHTALYWYRQSLGQGPEFLIYFQGTGAADDSGLPNDRFFAVRPEGSVSTLKIQRTERGDSAVYLCASSLIVGEGTDTQYFGPGTRLTVL.

The table lists this clonotype with many counts. DNA for the CDR3: TGTGCCAGCAGCTTAGGAGACCGGGACCTTCGGAGAGAAAAACTGTTTTTT. Protein: CASSLGDRDLRREKLFF. The chain combines TRBV7-9 with TRBJ1-4, with a weak D call TRBD1 (5 bases). Germline CDR1 SEHNR, CDR2 FQNEAQ (reference sequence). Trimming took off 1 base at V and 8 bases at J, with 20 bases between the two ends. This CDR3 contains 17 residues. The complete variable domain, with remaining parts taken from reference TRBV7-9 and TRBJ1-4, reads DTGVSQNPRHKITKRGQNVTFRCDPISEHNRLYWYRQTLGQGPEFLTYFQNEAQLEKSRLLSDRFSAERPKGSFSTLEIQRTEQGDSAMYLCASSLGDRDLRREKLFFGSGTQLSVL.

This clonotype was detected a few times. V is TRBV11-2 and J is TRBJ2-7, with a possible D match to TRBD2 (5 bases). This CDR3 is 13 amino acids long. The V end was cut by 5 bases, the J end by 7 bases, with 15 bases between. Germline V CDR1 and CDR2: SGHAT, FQNNGV. The CDR3 loop reads CASSPPGRGEQYF. The CDR3 nucleotides are TGTGCCAGCAGCCCACCCGGCCGAGGGGAGCAGTACTTC.